This TCR beta chain was observed in a study of radiotherapy plus CTLA-4 blockade in lung cancer. Produced via immunoSEQ multiplex PCR; TCRdb's table is partial and in-frame only. The table records some 60,000 clones, 60% to 80% of them present only once. This CDR3 comprises 13 residues. Between the trimmed V and J ends, which lost 2 bases and 4 bases, there was a span of 8 bases. Per the germline V gene, CDR1 is SGHTA and CDR2 is FQGNSA. The genes are TRBV7-2 and TRBJ1-1, with D perhaps matching TRBD1 (5 bases). The origin of this receptor is a human donor with non-small cell lung cancer who had a complete response to radiotherapy plus ipilimumab. Sequenced material: peripheral blood, taken from a patient treated with radiotherapy plus ipilimumab. CDR3 in amino acids: CASSLRRGTEAFF. CDR3 sequence (DNA): TGTGCCAGCAGCTTACGTAGGGGCACTGAAGCTTTCTTT.